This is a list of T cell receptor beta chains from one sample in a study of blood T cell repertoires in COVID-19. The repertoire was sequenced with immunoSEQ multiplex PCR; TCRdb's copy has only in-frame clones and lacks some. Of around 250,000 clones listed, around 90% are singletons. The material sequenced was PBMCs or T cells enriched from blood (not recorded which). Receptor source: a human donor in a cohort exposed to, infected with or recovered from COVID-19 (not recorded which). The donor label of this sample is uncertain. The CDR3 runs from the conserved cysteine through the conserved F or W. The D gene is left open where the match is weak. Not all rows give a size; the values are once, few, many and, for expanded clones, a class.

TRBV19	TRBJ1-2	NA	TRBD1	CASSTDRRHGYTF	TGTGCCAGTAGTACGGACAGGAGGCATGGCTACACCTTC
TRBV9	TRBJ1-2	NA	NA	CASSYGLGHQFYGYTF	TGTGCCAGCAGCTACGGACTGGGACATCAGTTCTATGGCTACACCTTC
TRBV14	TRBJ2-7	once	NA	CASSQGLHSYEQYF	TGTGCCAGCAGCCAAGGGTTACACTCCTACGAGCAGTACTTC
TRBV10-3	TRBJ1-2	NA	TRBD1	CAMRTGRYGYTF	TGTGCCATGCGGACAGGCAGATATGGCTACACCTTC
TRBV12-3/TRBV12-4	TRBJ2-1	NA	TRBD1	CASSLLEGARQFF	TGTGCCAGCAGTTTATTAGAGGGGGCGCGGCAGTTCTTC
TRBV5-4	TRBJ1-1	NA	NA	CASSPGQNLNTEAFF	TGTGCCAGCAGCCCTGGACAGAATTTAAACACTGAAGCTTTCTTT
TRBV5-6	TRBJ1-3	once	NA	CASSRPPGNGDTIYF	TGTGCCAGCTCCAGACCCCCGGGCAACGGGGACACCATATATTTT
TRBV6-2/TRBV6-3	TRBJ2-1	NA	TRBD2	CASSYSGLARNNEQFF	TGTGCCAGCAGTTACTCGGGACTAGCGAGAAACAATGAGCAGTTCTTC
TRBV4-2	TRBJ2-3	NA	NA	CASGGQRGTDTQYF	TGTGCCAGCGGAGGACAGAGGGGGACAGATACGCAGTATTTT
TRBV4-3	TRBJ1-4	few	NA	CASSHRGGSTNEKLFF	TGCGCCAGCAGCCATCGCGGGGGCTCAACTAATGAAAAACTGTTTTTT
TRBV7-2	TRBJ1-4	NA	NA	CASSFDGDEKLFF	TGTGCCAGCAGCTTCGACGGGGATGAAAAACTGTTTTTT
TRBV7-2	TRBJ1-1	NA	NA	CASNLDSLGDAFF	TGTGCCAGCAACCTGGACAGCTTAGGAGATGCTTTCTTT
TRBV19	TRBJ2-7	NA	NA	CASSPKGAYEQYF	TGTGCCAGTAGTCCCAAGGGGGCCTACGAGCAGTACTTC
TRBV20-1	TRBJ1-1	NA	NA	CSAGDTSEAFF	TGCAGTGCTGGGGACACCAGCGAAGCTTTCTTT
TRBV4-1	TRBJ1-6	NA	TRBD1	CASSQHDRVRSPLHF	TGCGCCAGCAGCCAACACGACAGGGTGAGGTCACCCCTCCACTTT
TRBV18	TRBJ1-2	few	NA	CASSAEATANYGYTF	TGTGCCAGCTCAGCGGAGGCTACTGCTAACTATGGCTACACCTTC
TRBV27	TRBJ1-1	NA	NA	CASRQRVGGRLNQNTEAFF	TGTGCCAGCAGACAGAGGGTGGGGGGGCGTTTAAATCAGAACACTGAAGCTTTCTTT
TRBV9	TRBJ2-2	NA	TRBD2	CASSGTRASAGELFF	TGTGCCAGCAGCGGGACTAGGGCAAGCGCCGGGGAGCTGTTTTTT
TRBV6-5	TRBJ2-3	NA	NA	CASIRAPSTDTQYF	TGTGCCAGCATAAGAGCGCCTAGCACAGATACGCAGTATTTT
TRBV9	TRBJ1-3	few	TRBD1	CASRDSRNTIYF	TGTGCCAGCCGGGACAGTAGAAACACCATATATTTT
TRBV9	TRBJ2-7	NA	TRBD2	CASSVGTSGGPGDF	TGTGCCAGCAGCGTAGGGACTAGCGGGGGACCCGGAGACTTC
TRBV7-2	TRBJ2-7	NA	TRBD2	CASTASGGPYEQYF	TGTGCCAGCACGGCTAGCGGGGGACCCTACGAGCAGTACTTC
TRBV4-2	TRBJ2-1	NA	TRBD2	CASSQATSGGVNEQFF	TGTGCCAGCAGCCAAGCGACTAGCGGGGGGGTCAATGAGCAGTTCTTC